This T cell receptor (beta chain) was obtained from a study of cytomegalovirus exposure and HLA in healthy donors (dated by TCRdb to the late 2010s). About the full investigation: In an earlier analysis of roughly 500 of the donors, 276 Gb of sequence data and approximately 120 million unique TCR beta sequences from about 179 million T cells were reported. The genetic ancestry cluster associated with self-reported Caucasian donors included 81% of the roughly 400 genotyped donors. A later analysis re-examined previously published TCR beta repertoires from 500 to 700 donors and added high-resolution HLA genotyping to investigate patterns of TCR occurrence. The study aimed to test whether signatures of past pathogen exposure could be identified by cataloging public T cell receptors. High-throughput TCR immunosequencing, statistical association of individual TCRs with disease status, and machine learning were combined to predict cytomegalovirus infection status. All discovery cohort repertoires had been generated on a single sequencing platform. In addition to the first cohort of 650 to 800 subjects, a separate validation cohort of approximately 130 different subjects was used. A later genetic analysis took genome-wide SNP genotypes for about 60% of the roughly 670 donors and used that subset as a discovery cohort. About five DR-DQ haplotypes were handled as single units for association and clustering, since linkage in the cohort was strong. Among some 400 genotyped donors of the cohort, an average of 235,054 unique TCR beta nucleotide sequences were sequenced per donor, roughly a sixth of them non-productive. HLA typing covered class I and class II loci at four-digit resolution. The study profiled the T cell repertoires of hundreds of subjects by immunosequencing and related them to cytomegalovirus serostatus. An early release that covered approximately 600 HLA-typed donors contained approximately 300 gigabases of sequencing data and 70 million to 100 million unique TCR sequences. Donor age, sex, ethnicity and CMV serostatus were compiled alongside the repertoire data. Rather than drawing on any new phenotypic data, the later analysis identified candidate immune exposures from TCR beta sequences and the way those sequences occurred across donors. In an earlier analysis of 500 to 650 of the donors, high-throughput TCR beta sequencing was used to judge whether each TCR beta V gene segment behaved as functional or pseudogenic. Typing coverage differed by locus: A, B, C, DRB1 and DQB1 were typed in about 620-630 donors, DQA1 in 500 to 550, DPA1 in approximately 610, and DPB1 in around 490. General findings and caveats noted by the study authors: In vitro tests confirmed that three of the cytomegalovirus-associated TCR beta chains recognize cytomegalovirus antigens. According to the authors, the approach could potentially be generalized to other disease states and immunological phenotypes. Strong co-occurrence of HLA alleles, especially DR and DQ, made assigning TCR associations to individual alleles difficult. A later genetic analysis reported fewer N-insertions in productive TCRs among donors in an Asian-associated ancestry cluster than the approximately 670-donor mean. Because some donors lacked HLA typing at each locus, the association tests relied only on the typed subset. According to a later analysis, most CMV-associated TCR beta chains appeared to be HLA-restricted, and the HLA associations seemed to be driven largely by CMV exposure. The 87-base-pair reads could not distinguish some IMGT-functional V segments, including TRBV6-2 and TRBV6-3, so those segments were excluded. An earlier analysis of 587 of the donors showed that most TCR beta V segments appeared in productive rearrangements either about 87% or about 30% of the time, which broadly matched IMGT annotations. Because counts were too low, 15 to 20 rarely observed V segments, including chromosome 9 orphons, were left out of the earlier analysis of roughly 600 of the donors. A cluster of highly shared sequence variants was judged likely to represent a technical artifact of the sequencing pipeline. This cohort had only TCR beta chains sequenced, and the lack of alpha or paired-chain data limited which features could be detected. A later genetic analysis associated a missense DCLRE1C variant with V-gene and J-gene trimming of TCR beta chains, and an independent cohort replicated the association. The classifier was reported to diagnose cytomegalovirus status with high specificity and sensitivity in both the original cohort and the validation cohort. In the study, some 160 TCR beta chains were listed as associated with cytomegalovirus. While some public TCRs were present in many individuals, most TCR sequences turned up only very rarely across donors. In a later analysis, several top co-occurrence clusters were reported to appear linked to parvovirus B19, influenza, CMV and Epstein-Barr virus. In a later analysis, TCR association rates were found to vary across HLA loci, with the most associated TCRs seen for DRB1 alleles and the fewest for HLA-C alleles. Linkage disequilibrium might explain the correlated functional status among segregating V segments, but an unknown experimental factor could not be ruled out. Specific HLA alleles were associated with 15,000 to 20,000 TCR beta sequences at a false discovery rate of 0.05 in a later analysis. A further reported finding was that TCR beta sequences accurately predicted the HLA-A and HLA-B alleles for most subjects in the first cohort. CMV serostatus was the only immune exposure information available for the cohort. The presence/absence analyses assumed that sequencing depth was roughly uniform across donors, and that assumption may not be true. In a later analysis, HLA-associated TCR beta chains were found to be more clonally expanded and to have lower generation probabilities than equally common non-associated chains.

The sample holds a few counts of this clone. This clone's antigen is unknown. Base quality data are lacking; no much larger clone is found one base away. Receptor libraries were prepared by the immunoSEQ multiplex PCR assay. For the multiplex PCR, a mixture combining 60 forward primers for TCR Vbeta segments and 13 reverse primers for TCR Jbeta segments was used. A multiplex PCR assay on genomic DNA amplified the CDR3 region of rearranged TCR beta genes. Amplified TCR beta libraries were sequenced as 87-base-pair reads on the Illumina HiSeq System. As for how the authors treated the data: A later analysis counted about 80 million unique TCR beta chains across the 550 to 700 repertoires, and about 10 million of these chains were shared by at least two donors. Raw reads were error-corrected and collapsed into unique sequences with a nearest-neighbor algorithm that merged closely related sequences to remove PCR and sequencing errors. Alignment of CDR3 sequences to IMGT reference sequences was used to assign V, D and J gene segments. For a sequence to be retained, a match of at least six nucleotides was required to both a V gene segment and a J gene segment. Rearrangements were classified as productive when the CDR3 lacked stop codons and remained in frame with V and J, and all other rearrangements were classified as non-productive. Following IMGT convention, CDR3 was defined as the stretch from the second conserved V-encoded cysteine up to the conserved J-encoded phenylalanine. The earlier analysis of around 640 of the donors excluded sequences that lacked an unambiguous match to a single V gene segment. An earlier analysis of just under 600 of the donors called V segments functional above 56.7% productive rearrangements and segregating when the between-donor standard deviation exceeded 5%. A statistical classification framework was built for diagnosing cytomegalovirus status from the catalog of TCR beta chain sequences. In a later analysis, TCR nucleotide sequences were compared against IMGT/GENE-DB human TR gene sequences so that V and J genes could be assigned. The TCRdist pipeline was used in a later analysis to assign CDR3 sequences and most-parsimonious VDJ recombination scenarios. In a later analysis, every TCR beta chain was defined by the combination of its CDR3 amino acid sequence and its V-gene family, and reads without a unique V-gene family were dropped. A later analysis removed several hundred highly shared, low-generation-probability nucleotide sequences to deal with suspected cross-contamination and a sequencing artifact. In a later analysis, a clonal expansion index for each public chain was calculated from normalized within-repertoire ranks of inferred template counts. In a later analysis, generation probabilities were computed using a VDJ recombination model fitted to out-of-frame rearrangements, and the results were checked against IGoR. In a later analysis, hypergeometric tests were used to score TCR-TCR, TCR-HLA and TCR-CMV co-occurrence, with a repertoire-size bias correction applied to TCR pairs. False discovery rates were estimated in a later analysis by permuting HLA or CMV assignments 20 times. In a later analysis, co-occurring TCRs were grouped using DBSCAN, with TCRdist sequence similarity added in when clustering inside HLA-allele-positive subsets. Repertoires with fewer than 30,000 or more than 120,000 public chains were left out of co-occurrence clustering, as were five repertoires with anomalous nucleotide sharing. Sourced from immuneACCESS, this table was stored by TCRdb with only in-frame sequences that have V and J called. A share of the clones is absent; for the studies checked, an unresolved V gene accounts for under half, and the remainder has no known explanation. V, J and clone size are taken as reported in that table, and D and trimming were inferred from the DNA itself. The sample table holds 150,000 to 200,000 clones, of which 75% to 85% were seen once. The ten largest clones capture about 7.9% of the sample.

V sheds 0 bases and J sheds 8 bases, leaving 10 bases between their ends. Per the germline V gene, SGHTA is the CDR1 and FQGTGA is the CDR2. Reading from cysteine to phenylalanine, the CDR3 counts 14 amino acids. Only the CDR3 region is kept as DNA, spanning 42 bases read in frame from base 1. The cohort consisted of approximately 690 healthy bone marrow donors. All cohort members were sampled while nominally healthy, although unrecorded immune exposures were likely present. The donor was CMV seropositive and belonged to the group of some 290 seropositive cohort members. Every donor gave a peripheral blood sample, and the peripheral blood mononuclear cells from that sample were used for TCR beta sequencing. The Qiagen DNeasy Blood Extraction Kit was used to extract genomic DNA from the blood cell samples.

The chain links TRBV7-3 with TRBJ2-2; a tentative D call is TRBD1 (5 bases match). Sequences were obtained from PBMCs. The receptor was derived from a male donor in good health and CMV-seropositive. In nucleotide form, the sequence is TGTGCCAGCAGCTTAACGTTGGCAGGGGGGGAGCTGTTTTTT. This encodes CASSLTLAGGELFF.